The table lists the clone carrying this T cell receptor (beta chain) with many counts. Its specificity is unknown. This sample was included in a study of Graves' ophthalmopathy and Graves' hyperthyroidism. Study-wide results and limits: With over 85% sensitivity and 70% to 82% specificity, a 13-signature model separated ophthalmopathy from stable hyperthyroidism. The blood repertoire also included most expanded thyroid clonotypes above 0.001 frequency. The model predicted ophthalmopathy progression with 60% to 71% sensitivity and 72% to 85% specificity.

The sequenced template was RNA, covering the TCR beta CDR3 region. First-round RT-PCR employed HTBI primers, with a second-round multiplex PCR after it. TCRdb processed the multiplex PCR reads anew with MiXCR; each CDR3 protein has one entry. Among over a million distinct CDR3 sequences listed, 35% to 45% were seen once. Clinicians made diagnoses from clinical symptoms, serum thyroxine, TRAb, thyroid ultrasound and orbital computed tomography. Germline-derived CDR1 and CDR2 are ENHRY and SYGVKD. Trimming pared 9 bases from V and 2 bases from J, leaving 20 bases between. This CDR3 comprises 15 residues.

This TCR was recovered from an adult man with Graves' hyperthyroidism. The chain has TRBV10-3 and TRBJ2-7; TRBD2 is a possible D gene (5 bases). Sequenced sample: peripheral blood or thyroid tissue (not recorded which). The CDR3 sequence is CAISAGSLIPYEQYF. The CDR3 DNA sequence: TGTGCCATTTCTGCTGGGAGTCTCATCCCCTACGAGCAGTACTTC.